The clone carrying this T cell receptor (beta chain) occurred once. Its matching antigen is unknown. The source of the sample is a study of identifying expanded T cells in peripheral blood. TCRdb's table, derived via immunoSEQ multiplex PCR, lists solely in-frame clones and lacks some. There are tens of thousands of clones in the sample; roughly 84% occur only once, and about 20% lies in the top ten. Findings of the study overall: Approximately 1.1 clones differed between technical replicates, versus around 16 and 19 over time. Clone count variance between approximately 2-week samples rose with total template count.

During the collection period, no donor immune events like infections were recorded. CDR1 is MDHEN and CDR2 is SYDVKM in the germline V gene. This CDR3 has 13 amino acids. Trimming cost V 6 bases and J 7 bases, with 13 bases left between them. The chain combines TRBV28 with TRBJ2-1, with TRBD1 as a possible D gene (6 bases). The clonotype originates from a person aged 18 to 75 in good health. Sequences were obtained from blood. Here the CDR3 reads CASSVGQTNEQFF. CDR3 in DNA: TGTGCCAGCAGCGTAGGACAGACTAATGAGCAGTTCTTC. The variable domain in full, with the rest retrieved from reference TRBV28 and TRBJ2-1, is DVKVTQSSRYLVKRTGEKVFLECVQDMDHENMFWYRQDPGLGLRLIYFSYDVKMKEKGDIPEGYSVSREKKERFSLILESASTNQTSMYLCASSVGQTNEQFFGPGTRLTVL.